This is a list of T cell receptor beta chains from one sample in a study of cytomegalovirus exposure and HLA in healthy donors. The table came from immunoSEQ multiplex PCR; TCRdb's copy has only in-frame clones and leaves some out. Of roughly 200,000 clones in the sample, about 81% were seen once. The sequenced sample consisted of PBMCs. These receptors were collected from a woman between 25 and 40 years old in good health and CMV-seronegative. Both conserved end residues are part of each CDR3. The D gene is left open where the match is weak. Some rows have no size entry. The others give once, few or many, or a class for an expanded clone.

J	D	V	size	DNA	CDR3
TRBJ2-1	-	TRBV2	-	TGTGCCAGCAGTCTAGTCCCCCTAAACAATGAGCAGTTCTTC	CASSLVPLNNEQFF
TRBJ2-2	TRBD2	TRBV10-1	-	TGCGCCAGCAGTGGAAAGGCGGGGGGGCTCTCGACCGGGGAGCTGTTTTTT	CASSGKAGGLSTGELFF
TRBJ2-5	-	TRBV4-2	-	TGTGCCAGCAGCCAGGACCCGGCTAGCGGGACAGGGGTTGAGACCCAGTACTTC	CASSQDPASGTGVETQYF
TRBJ1-5	-	TRBV6-5	-	TGTGCCAGCACCCGGGGAAAAAATCAGCCCCAGCATTTT	CASTRGKNQPQHF
TRBJ2-7	TRBD2	TRBV6-5	few	TGTGCCAGCAGTTACGGAGCGGGAGGGCGGGAGCAGTACTTC	CASSYGAGGREQYF
TRBJ1-2	TRBD1	TRBV28	-	TGTGCCAGCAGTCTCCCGGGACAGGTCTATGGCTACACCTTC	CASSLPGQVYGYTF
TRBJ2-7	-	TRBV30	-	TGTGCCTGGATAGCGGAACCCTACGAGCAGTACTTC	CAWIAEPYEQYF
TRBJ2-5	TRBD2	TRBV29-1	few	TGCAGCGTCGGACTAGCGGGGGGGCAGGAGACCCAGTACTTC	CSVGLAGGQETQYF
TRBJ1-1	-	TRBV4-1	-	TGCGCCAGCAGCCCCCAGGATAACACTGAAGCTTTCTTT	CASSPQDNTEAFF
TRBJ2-7	-	TRBV30	-	TGTGCCTGGGACAGTGGCGGATACGAGCAGTACTTC	CAWDSGGYEQYF
TRBJ2-7	-	TRBV27	-	TGTGCCAGCAGACAAGGGGGACCCTACGAGCAGTACTTC	CASRQGGPYEQYF
TRBJ2-7	TRBD1	TRBV9	-	TGTGCCAGCAGCGCGGGACAGGGTGCGACCTACGAGCAGTACTTC	CASSAGQGATYEQYF
TRBJ2-5	-	TRBV7-9	-	TGTGCCAGCAGCCCCGGGTCCCGGTCGACGGAGACCCAGTACTTC	CASSPGSRSTETQYF
TRBJ1-4	-	TRBV30	-	TGTGCCTCTTCGGACAGTCGAAATGAAAAACTGTTTTTT	CASSDSRNEKLFF
TRBJ1-1	-	TRBV27	-	TGTGCCAGCAGTTTAGCCTACAGGGCACGGAACACTGAAGCTTTCTTT	CASSLAYRARNTEAFF
TRBJ1-5	-	TRBV6-1	few	TGTGCCAGCAGTGAAGCTTGGGAGAACAATCAGCCCCAGCATTTT	CASSEAWENNQPQHF
TRBJ2-1	TRBD1	TRBV2	-	TGTGCCACACTTCCGGGACAGGGGTACAATGAGCAGTTCTTC	CATLPGQGYNEQFF
TRBJ2-3	-	TRBV29-1	-	TGCAGCGTAGGGGTTAGGGACACAGATACGCAGTATTTT	CSVGVRDTDTQYF
TRBJ2-2	TRBD2	TRBV4-1	-	TGCGCCAGCAGGGGGACTAGCGCCAACACCGGGGAGCTGTTTTTT	CASRGTSANTGELFF
TRBJ2-3	TRBD2	TRBV5-1	-	TGCGCCAGCAGCTTGCGCTCGACAGCGGGGGGGCTTATAGATACGCAGTATTTT	CASSLRSTAGGLIDTQYF
TRBJ1-2	-	TRBV4-2	-	TGTGCCAGCAGCCTACGGAGGTATGGATCTGGCTACACCTTC	CASSLRRYGSGYTF
TRBJ2-7	-	TRBV9	-	TGTGCCAGCAGCGTAGGACGCCGGGAACCCTACGAGCAGTACTTC	CASSVGRREPYEQYF
TRBJ2-3	TRBD2	TRBV5-6	-	TGTGCCAGCAGCATGCCCGGGACTAGATACACAGATACGCAGTATTTT	CASSMPGTRYTDTQYF
TRBJ1-5	-	TRBV5-4	once	TGTGCCAGCAGCAGTGGAGGGTACAATCAGCCCCAGCATTTT	CASSSGGYNQPQHF
TRBJ2-3	TRBD2	TRBV7-3	once	TGTGCCAGCAGCCCGACTAGCGAAGGCACAGATACGCAGTATTTT	CASSPTSEGTDTQYF
TRBJ2-7	-	TRBV30	-	TGTGCCTTTGAAAAAGGGGTCGAGCAGTACTTC	CAFEKGVEQYF
TRBJ2-1	TRBD2	TRBV7-3	-	TGTGCCAGCAGCTTAACGTTCCTAGCGGCATCCTACAATGAGCAGTTCTTC	CASSLTFLAASYNEQFF
TRBJ2-6	-	TRBV28	few	TGTGCCAGCAGTTCTTATTTTTCAGCATCCGGAGGATCTGGGGCCAACGTCCTGACTTTC	CASSSYFSASGGSGANVLTF
TRBJ1-5	-	TRBV28	-	TGTGCCAGCAGTTTACGGGCAGGGGCGGTTTTCCGGCATTTT	CASSLRAGAVFRHF